This T cell receptor (beta chain) comes out of a study of identical twins. Study findings and constraints: Within cord blood, abundant beta clonotypes carried fewer insertions, but memory repertoires showed no such trend. The authors drew conclusions from cross-sectional statistical analysis rather than following the same donors. Excess low generation probability was seen in twin-shared out-of-frame alpha sequences.

To note about this clonotype: Its antigen is unidentified.

Trimming took 3 bases from V and 3 from J, leaving 12 bases between them. The length of the CDR3 is 14 residues. A universal primer site arose from template switching, and cDNA bore unique molecular identifiers. TCRdb recomputed calls from the 5' RACE reads with MiXCR, one row per CDR3 protein. This sample has 420,000 or so distinct CDR3 sequences, with roughly 18% found just once. Sequencing used naive T cells sorted from blood. This rearrangement joins TRBV12-3 or TRBV12-4 to TRBJ2-7, with D hard to call. This TCR was sampled from a man in his fifties in good health. In nucleotides, the CDR3 is TGTGCCAGCAGTTTCGGTGCGGAGAACTACGAGCAGTACTTC. Translating it yields CASSFGAENYEQYF.